These 12 T cell receptor beta chains share one sample of origin, sequenced in a study of radiotherapy plus CTLA-4 blockade in lung cancer. Generated by immunoSEQ multiplex PCR, the TCRdb table keeps only in-frame clones and is missing some. The top ten hold around 4% of the sample, which has tens of thousands of clones, about four fifths seen once. The sample here was peripheral blood, taken from a patient treated with radiotherapy plus ipilimumab. Receptors were obtained from a human donor with non-small cell lung cancer who had a partial response to radiotherapy plus ipilimumab. Some clones in this sample may be carry-over from other donors' samples.

This chain uses TRBV9 with TRBJ1-2; the D is unclear. The V and J ends lost 3 bases and 7 bases respectively, with 7 bases between them. Germline CDR1 and CDR2: SGDLS and YYNGEE. This CDR3 contains 11 residues. DNA for the CDR3: TGTGCCAGCAGCGCCCTCCGTGGCTACACCTTC. This translates into CASSALRGYTF.

The chain links TRBV7-8 to TRBJ1-2, with D maybe TRBD1 (6 bases). Trimming pared 5 bases from V and 8 bases from J, leaving 27 bases between. This CDR3 comprises 17 residues. Germline V CDR1 and CDR2: SGHVS, FQNEAQ. The DNA of the CDR3 is TGTGCCAGCAGCGTAGTCCCCCTAGAGGACAGTCGTGTAGGCTACACCTTC. Amino acids: CASSVVPLEDSRVGYTF.

The genes are TRBV29-1 and TRBJ2-7; 9 positions agree with TRBD1. This CDR3 comprises 16 residues. Looked up from germline, CDR1 is SQVTM and CDR2 is ANQGSEA. V trimming: 3 bases; J trimming: 3 bases; junction bases outside the gene matches: 12. CDR3 loop: CSVEGQGLGYLYEQYF. CDR3 in DNA: TGCAGCGTTGAGGGACAGGGTTTGGGGTATCTCTACGAGCAGTACTTC.

The DNA of the CDR3 is TGTGCCAGCAGTTTGTCTAGCGGGGGACAAGAGACCCAGTACTTC. Translating gives CASSLSSGGQETQYF. The V and J genes are TRBV28 and TRBJ2-5; 10 nucleotides line up with TRBD2. The germline V gene has CDR1 MDHEN and CDR2 SYDVKM. The CDR3 spans 15 residues. Trimming removed 3 bases from V and 2 bases from J; junction bases left unmatched: 3. The variable domain in full, completed from reference TRBV28 and TRBJ2-5, reads DVKVTQSSRYLVKRTGEKVFLECVQDMDHENMFWYRQDPGLGLRLIYFSYDVKMKEKGDIPEGYSVSREKKERFSLILESASTNQTSMYLCASSLSSGGQETQYFGPGTRLLVL.

This rearrangement joins TRBV9 to TRBJ2-7, with TRBD2 matching over 13 bases. Germline assignment: CDR1 SGDLS and CDR2 YYNGEE. The CDR3 is 19 residues long. With 4 bases clipped from V and 3 bases from J, the junction kept 16 bases outside the gene matches. The CDR3 reads CASSTDPGTSGKAIYEQYF. CDR3 bases: TGTGCCAGCAGCACCGACCCCGGGACTAGCGGGAAAGCGATCTACGAGCAGTACTTC.

The chain links TRBV10-3 to TRBJ1-1, with a possible D match to TRBD1 (6 bases). The CDR3 runs to 13 residues. Germline V lookup: CDR1 ENHRY, CDR2 SYGVKD. The ends were cut back, 8 bases at V and 5 bases at J, with 15 bases in the middle. The CDR3 DNA sequence: TGTGCCATCGGGGAACAGGGTAAGACTGAAGCTTTCTTT. Its translation is CAIGEQGKTEAFF.

Points on this clone: Other DNA sequences of this sample code for an identical CDR3. The chain employs TRBV28 and TRBJ2-4; TRBD2 aligns across 7 bases. Germline assignment: CDR1 MDHEN and CDR2 SYDVKM. The CDR3 contains 15 residues. Trimming cost V 9 bases and J 10 bases; bases outside gene matches: 18. The CDR3 sequence: CASLPGGMGLGIQYF. The CDR3 bases are TGTGCCAGTCTCCCCGGGGGGATGGGTTTAGGAATTCAGTACTTC.

This clone was recorded only once. J is TRBJ2-3 and V is TRBV7-9, with 11 bases fitting TRBD2. The length of the CDR3 is 17 residues. Per germline, CDR1 SEHNR and CDR2 FQNEAQ (reference sequence). J gave up 8 bases and V 4 bases, and 14 bases lay outside the gene matches. The CDR3 DNA is TGTGCCAGCAGCTCTATAGGACTAGCGGGTCTCTATGGTACGCAGTATTTT. It specifies CASSSIGLAGLYGTQYF.

This rearrangement joins TRBV18 to TRBJ2-2; 10 bases agree with TRBD2. With V trimmed by 3 bases and J by 4 bases, 11 bases remained unmatched. Germline V gives CDR1 KGHSH, CDR2 LQKENI. This CDR3 has 18 amino acids. In nucleotides, the CDR3 is TGTGCCAGCTCACCCCATGTGGTAGCGGGAGGAGGCACCGGGGAGCTGTTTTTT. Encoded protein: CASSPHVVAGGGTGELFF.

Written as DNA, the CDR3 is TGTGCCAGCAGCTTAGATCGGGGGGGGGACGACACCGGGGAGCTGTTTTTT. Its protein is CASSLDRGGDDTGELFF. This rearrangement joins TRBV11-3 to TRBJ2-2; 8 bases match TRBD2. The junction had 6 bases not matched to a gene; V was cut back by 0 bases and J by 3 bases. Per germline, CDR1 SGHNT and CDR2 YENEEA. The CDR3 runs to 17 residues.

The chain couples TRBV27 to TRBJ2-7; maybe TRBD1 (5 bases). V lost 3 bases to trimming and J lost 3 bases, with 9 bases between them. The CDR3 extends over 13 amino acids. Germline CDR1 and CDR2: MNHEY and SMNVEV (reference sequence). The CDR3 spells CASSLTAHYEQYF. The CDR3 DNA sequence: TGTGCCAGCAGTTTGACAGCTCACTACGAGCAGTACTTC.

The CDR3 loop reads CASSPRREKQETQYF. CDR3 DNA sequence: TGTGCCAGCAGCCCGCGCCGGGAGAAGCAAGAGACCCAGTACTTC. The chain recombines TRBV5-4 with TRBJ2-5; D may be TRBD2 (6 bases). Germline CDR1 is SGHNT and CDR2 is YYREEE (reference sequence). V lost 4 bases to trimming and J lost 2 bases, with 15 bases between them. The CDR3 contains 15 residues.